One and the same sample provided the 10 T cell receptor beta chains below, sequenced in a study of neurological immune-mediated disorders. TCRdb analysed the 5' RACE reads with MiXCR anew, one entry per CDR3 protein. Of more than 30,000 distinct CDR3 sequences in the sample, around 7.2% were seen once. Sequenced material: CD4+ T cells from blood. These receptors all stem from a man aged 50 to 59 in good health.

This clonotype has at least ten counts. V gene TRBV9 combines with J gene TRBJ2-2; weak D call: TRBD2 (5 bases). Germline values: CDR1 SGDLS, CDR2 YYNGEE. CDR3 length equals 13 residues. The V gene lost 2 bases and the J gene lost 8 bases, with 10 bases spanning the gap. CDR3 DNA sequence: TGTGCCAGCAGCGTCCGGGAAAGTGGGGAGCTGTTTTTT. Translation: CASSVRESGELFF.

The table lists this clonotype with many counts. This chain joins TRBV20-1 and TRBJ1-6; 8 bases are a match to TRBD1. The CDR3 length is 15 residues. Per the germline V gene, CDR1 is DFQATT and CDR2 is SNEGSKA (reference sequence). V trimming: 5 bases; J trimming: 4 bases; junction bases outside the gene matches: 7. As DNA, the CDR3 is TGCAGTGCTTTAGGTACAGGGGGTTATAATTCACCCCTCCACTTT. Its protein is CSALGTGGYNSPLHF.

In its sample, this clonotype is medium-sized (0.01 to 0.1%). CDR3 nucleotides: TGCAGTGCTCGCACCGGGACTTTGAACACCGGGGAGCTGTTTTTT. Residues: CSARTGTLNTGELFF. The V gene is TRBV20-1, the J gene TRBJ2-2, with D perhaps matching TRBD2 (6 bases). CDR1 is DFQATT and CDR2 is SNEGSKA in the germline V gene (reference sequence). V was shortened by 5 bases and J by 1 base, with 14 bases between the two germline ends. The CDR3 consists of 15 residues.

This clonotype came up many times. The J gene is TRBJ2-7, the V gene TRBV6-2 or TRBV6-3; a weak D match, TRBD2 (5 bases). Germline CDR1 MNHEY, CDR2 SVGEGT. Trimming shortened V by 0 bases and J by 3 bases, and 15 bases separated the two germline ends. The CDR3 consists of 16 residues. The CDR3 here is CASSYSADFEVYEQYF. As DNA, the CDR3 is TGTGCCAGCAGTTACTCAGCGGACTTCGAGGTCTACGAGCAGTACTTC.

This clonotype was picked up a small number of times. The gene calls are TRBV23-1 and TRBJ2-7, with D perhaps matching TRBD1 or TRBD2 (5 bases each). TRBV23-1 is an ORF; its function is uncertain. Trimming took 8 bases from V and 4 from J, leaving 9 bases between them. The CDR3 contains 11 residues. CDR3 loop: CASGGDYEQYF. CDR3 sequence (DNA): TGCGCCAGCGGGGGAGATTACGAGCAGTACTTC.

The table lists this clonotype with many counts. The chain has TRBV4-2 and TRBJ1-4, with TRBD1 matching over 9 bases. The CDR3 consists of 16 residues. Germline-derived CDR1 and CDR2 are LGHNA and YNFKEQ. Trimming took 4 bases from V and 8 from J; bases not matched to a gene: 11. This CDR3 reads CASSPTGGTGGEKLFF. The CDR3 DNA reads as TGTGCCAGCAGCCCCACCGGGGGCACAGGGGGCGAAAAACTGTTTTTT.

This clonotype was seen ten or more times. The chain uses TRBV6-5 and TRBJ1-1; 7 bases are a match to TRBD1. The CDR3 sequence is 15 residues long. V gave up 6 bases and J gave up 4 bases; unmatched junction bases: 11. CDR1 is MNHEY, CDR2 SVGAGI, per germline. The CDR3 spells CASSLYGGTVTEAFF. The CDR3 bases are TGTGCCAGCAGCCTATACGGGGGGACAGTCACTGAAGCTTTCTTT.

Many counts were recorded for this clonotype. The V and J genes are TRBV6-2 or TRBV6-3 and TRBJ2-2; D not resolved. Germline V CDR1 and CDR2: MNHEY, SVGEGT. V was cut by 2 bases and J by 6 bases, with 4 bases left in between. The CDR3 spans 12 residues. The chain's CDR3 is CASSYKAGELFF. In DNA form, the CDR3 reads TGTGCCAGCAGTTACAAGGCCGGGGAGCTGTTTTTT.

The table lists this clonotype with many counts. The chain uses TRBV6-2 or TRBV6-3 and TRBJ2-1, with D perhaps matching TRBD1 (6 bases). Germline CDR1 is MNHEY and CDR2 is SVGEGT. Deletions cut 7 bases from V and 1 base from J, with 20 bases between. The CDR3 extends over 17 amino acids. The CDR3 sequence is CASTPLGARVSYNEQFF. The CDR3, as DNA: TGTGCCAGCACTCCCCTGGGGGCCAGGGTGTCCTACAATGAGCAGTTCTTC.

This clonotype has ten or more counts. The chain links TRBV12-3 or TRBV12-4 to TRBJ2-2; 9 bases match TRBD1. V shed 5 bases, J shed 7 bases, and the junction held 8 bases outside the gene matches. The CDR3 runs 15 residues. The CDR3 DNA reads TGTGCCAGCAGTCTTGGACAGGGGTCGGGCGGGGAGCTGTTTTTT. Translating gives CASSLGQGSGGELFF.